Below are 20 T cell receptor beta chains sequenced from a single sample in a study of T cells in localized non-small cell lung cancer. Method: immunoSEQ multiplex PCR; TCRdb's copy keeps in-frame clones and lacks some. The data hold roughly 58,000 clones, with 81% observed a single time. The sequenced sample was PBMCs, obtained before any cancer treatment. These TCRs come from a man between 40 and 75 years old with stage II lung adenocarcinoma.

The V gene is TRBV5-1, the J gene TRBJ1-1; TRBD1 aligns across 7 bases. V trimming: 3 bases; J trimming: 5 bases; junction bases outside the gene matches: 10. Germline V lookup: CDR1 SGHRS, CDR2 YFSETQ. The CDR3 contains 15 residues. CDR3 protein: CASSSLNRGWTEAFF. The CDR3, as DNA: TGCGCCAGCAGCTCACTTAACAGGGGATGGACTGAAGCTTTCTTT.

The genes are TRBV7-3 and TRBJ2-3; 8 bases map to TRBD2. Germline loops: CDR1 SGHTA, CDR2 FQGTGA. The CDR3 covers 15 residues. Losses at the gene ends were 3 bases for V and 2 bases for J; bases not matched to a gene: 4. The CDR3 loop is CASSFSAGATDTQYF. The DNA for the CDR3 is TGTGCCAGCAGCTTCTCAGCGGGGGCCACAGATACGCAGTATTTT.

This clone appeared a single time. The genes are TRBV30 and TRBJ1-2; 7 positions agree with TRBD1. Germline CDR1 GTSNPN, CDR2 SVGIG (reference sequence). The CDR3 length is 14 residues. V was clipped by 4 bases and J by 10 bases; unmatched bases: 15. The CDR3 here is CAWTVPPGQSAYTF. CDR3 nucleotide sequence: TGTGCCTGGACTGTACCTCCGGGACAGAGCGCCTACACCTTC.

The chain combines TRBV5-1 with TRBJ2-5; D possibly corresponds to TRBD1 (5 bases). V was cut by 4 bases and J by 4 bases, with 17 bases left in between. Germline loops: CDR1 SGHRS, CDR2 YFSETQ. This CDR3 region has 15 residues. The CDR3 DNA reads TGCGCCAGCAGCACCCGGCCAGGGCAGGGAGAGACCCAGTACTTC. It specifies CASSTRPGQGETQYF.

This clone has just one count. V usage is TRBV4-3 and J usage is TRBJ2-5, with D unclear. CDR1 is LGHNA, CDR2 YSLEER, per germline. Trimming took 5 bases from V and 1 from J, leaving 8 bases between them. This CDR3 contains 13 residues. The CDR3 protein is CASSTRIQETQYF. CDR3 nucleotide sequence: TGCGCCAGCAGCACGAGAATCCAAGAGACCCAGTACTTC.

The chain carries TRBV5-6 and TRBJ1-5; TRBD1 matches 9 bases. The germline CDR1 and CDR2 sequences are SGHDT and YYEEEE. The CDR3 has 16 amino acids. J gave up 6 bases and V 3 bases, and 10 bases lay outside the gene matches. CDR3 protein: CASSSLTGGRSQPQHF. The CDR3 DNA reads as TGTGCCAGCAGCTCCTTAACAGGGGGCCGGTCTCAGCCCCAGCATTTT.

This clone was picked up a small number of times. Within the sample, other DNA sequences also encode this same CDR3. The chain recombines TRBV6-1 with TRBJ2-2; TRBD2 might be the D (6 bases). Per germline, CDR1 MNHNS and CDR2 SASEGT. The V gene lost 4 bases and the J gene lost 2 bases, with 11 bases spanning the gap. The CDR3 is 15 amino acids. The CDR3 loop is CASSVGGPNTGELFF. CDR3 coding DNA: TGTGCCAGCAGTGTAGGAGGGCCTAACACCGGGGAGCTGTTTTTT.

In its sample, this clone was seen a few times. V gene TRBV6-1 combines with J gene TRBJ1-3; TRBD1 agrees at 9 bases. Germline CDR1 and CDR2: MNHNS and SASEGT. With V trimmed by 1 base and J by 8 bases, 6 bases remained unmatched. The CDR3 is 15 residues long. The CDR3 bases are TGTGCCAGCAGTGAAGACGGGACAGGGTGGTACACCATATATTTT. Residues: CASSEDGTGWYTIYF.

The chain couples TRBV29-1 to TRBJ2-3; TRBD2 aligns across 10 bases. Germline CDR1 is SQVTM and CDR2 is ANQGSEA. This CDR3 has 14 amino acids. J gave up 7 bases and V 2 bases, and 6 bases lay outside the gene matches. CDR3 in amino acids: CSVEPTSGPNTQYF. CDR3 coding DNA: TGCAGCGTTGAACCGACTAGCGGGCCAAATACGCAGTATTTT.

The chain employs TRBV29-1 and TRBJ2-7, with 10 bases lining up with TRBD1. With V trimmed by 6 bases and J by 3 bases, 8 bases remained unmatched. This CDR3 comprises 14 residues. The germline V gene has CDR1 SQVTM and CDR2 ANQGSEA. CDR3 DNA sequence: TGCAGCGTCGCAGACAGGGGGCGCGTCTACGAGCAGTACTTC. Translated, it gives CSVADRGRVYEQYF.

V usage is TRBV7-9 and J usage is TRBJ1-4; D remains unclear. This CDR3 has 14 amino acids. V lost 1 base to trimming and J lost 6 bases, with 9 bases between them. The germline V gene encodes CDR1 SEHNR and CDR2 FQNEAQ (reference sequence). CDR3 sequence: CASSLDGPDEKLFF. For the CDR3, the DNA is TGTGCCAGCAGCTTAGACGGGCCGGATGAAAAACTGTTTTTT.

The CDR3 loop reads CASSPGTKLYEQYF. For the CDR3, the DNA is TGTGCCAGCAGTCCCGGGACTAAACTCTACGAGCAGTACTTC. The V and J genes are TRBV27 and TRBJ2-7, with 7 bases identical to TRBD2. The V gene's germline CDR1 is MNHEY and CDR2 SMNVEV (reference sequence). J was trimmed by 3 bases and V by 5 bases; bases with no gene match: 7. The CDR3 has 14 residues.

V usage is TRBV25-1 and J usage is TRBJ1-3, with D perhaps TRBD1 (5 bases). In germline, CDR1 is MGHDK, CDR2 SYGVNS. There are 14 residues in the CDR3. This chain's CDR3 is CATQDIRSGNTIYF. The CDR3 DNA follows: TGTGCTACCCAGGACATACGCTCTGGAAACACCATATATTTT. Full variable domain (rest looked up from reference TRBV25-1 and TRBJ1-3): EADIYQTPRYLVIGTGKKITLECSQTMGHDKMYWYQQDPGMELHLIHYSYGVNSTEKGDLSSESTVSRIRTEHFPLTLESARPSHTSQYLCATQDIRSGNTIYFGEGSWLTVV.

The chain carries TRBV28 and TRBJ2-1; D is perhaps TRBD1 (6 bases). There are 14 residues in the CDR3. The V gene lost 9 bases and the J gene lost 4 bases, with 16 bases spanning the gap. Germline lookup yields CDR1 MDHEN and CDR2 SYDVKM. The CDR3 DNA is TGTGCCAGTAACAGGGAGCCCTTTTACAATGAGCAGTTCTTC. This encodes CASNREPFYNEQFF.

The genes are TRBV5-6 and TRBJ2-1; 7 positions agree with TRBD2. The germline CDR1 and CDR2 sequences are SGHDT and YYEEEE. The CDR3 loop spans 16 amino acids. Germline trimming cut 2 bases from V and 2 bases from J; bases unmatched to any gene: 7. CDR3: CASSFWSGTTYNEQFF. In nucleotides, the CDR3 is TGTGCCAGCAGCTTCTGGTCGGGGACTACCTACAATGAGCAGTTCTTC.

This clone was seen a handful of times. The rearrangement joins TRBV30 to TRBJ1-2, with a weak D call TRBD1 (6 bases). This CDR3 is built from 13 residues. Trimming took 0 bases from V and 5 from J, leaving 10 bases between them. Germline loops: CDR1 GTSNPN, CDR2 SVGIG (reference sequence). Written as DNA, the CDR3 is TGTGCCTGGAGTGTACTGGGGGCGTATGGCTACACCTTC. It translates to CAWSVLGAYGYTF.

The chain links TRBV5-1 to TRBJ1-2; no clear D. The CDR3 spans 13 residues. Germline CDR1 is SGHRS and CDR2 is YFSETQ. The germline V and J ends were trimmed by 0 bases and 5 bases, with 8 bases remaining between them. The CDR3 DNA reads TGCGCCAGCAGCTTGGGGCAGCTTTATGGCTACACCTTC. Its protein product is CASSLGQLYGYTF.

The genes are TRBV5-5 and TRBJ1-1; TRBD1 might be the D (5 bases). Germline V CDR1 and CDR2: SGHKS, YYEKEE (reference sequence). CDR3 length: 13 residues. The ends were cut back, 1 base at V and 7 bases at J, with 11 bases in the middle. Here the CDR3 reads CASSLRWGSEAFF. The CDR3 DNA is TGTGCCAGCAGCTTGCGTTGGGGGAGTGAAGCTTTCTTT. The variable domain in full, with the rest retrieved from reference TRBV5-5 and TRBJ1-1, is DAGVTQSPTHLIKTRGQQVTLRCSPISGHKSVSWYQQVLGQGPQFIFQYYEKEERGRGNFPDRFSARQFPNYSSELNVNALLLGDSALYLCASSLRWGSEAFFGQGTRLTVV.

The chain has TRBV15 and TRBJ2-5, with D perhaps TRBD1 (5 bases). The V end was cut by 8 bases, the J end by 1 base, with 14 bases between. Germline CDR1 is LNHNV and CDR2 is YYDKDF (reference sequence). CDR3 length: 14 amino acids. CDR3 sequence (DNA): TGTGCCACCTCGAAAGGGGCCTCCCAAGAGACCCAGTACTTC. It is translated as CATSKGASQETQYF.

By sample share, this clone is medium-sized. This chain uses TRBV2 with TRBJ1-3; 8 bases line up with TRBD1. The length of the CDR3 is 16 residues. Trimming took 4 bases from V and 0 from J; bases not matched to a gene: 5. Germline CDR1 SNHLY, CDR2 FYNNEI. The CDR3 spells CASSASRGRSGNTIYF. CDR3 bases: TGTGCCAGCAGTGCTTCCAGGGGGCGCTCTGGAAACACCATATATTTT. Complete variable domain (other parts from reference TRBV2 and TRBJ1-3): EPEVTQTPSHQVTQMGQEVILRCVPISNHLYFYWYRQILGQKVEFLVSFYNNEISEKSEIFDDQFSVERPDGSNFTLKIRSTKLEDSAMYFCASSASRGRSGNTIYFGEGSWLTVV.